The 7 T cell receptor beta chains presented below share a single source sample, sequenced in a study of cytomegalovirus exposure and HLA in healthy donors. The primer mix had 60 Vbeta and 13 Jbeta primers. TCRdb keeps only in-frame clones here, not all; method: immunoSEQ multiplex PCR. The sample lists some 120,000 clones; 70% to 75% were seen once. The sample was PBMCs. These receptors all come from a woman aged 40 to 50 in good health and CMV-seronegative.

V gene TRBV4-2 combines with J gene TRBJ2-6; 7 bases fit TRBD1. The CDR3 covers 18 residues. Germline trimming cut 7 bases from V and 1 base from J; bases unmatched to any gene: 13. Per the germline V gene, CDR1 is LGHNA and CDR2 is YNFKEQ. The CDR3 loop reads CASTQAAQGPSGANVLTF. CDR3 bases: TGTGCCAGCACTCAAGCGGCACAGGGGCCTTCTGGGGCCAACGTCCTGACTTTC.

The count of this clone is one. This chain uses TRBV4-3 with TRBJ2-5, with D possibly being TRBD2 (6 bases). Looked up from germline, CDR1 is LGHNA and CDR2 is YSLEER. CDR3 length: 14 amino acids. Trimming cost V 0 bases and J 4 bases, with 9 bases left between them. The CDR3 DNA follows: TGCGCCAGCAGCCAAGATCCCGGGGGAGAGACCCAGTACTTC. Translated, it gives CASSQDPGGETQYF.

The table lists this clone with a count of one. The chain carries TRBV2 and TRBJ1-2; unclear D gene. Trimming removed 6 bases at V and 2 bases at J, with 7 bases between. Germline V gene data show CDR1 as SNHLY and CDR2 as FYNNEI. CDR3 size: 12 residues. CDR3 amino acids: CASRGTNYGYTF. CDR3 nucleotide sequence: TGTGCCAGCAGGGGCACAAACTATGGCTACACCTTC. The variable domain in full, completed from reference TRBV2 and TRBJ1-2, reads EPEVTQTPSHQVTQMGQEVILRCVPISNHLYFYWYRQILGQKVEFLVSFYNNEISEKSEIFDDQFSVERPDGSNFTLKIRSTKLEDSAMYFCASRGTNYGYTFGSGTRLTVV.

The chain employs TRBV19 and TRBJ1-1; 8 bases fit TRBD1. The CDR3 covers 14 residues. Losses at the gene ends were 2 bases for V and 8 bases for J; bases not matched to a gene: 7. Germline V CDR1 and CDR2: LNHDA, SQIVND (reference sequence). CDR3 loop: CASSIQGASGEAFF. The CDR3 DNA follows: TGTGCCAGTAGTATACAGGGGGCAAGCGGGGAAGCTTTCTTT.

This rearrangement joins TRBV5-6 to TRBJ2-2, with 11 bases fitting TRBD2. The J segment lost 5 bases and the V segment lost 4 bases, leaving 7 bases of the junction unmatched. This CDR3 contains 16 residues. Germline CDR1 SGHDT, CDR2 YYEEEE. CDR3 residues: CASSLLAGVETGELFF. CDR3 sequence (DNA): TGTGCCAGCAGCCTACTAGCGGGAGTAGAAACCGGGGAGCTGTTTTTT.

The rearrangement links TRBV18 to TRBJ1-1, with D unclear. The ends were cut back, 3 bases at V and 2 bases at J, with 4 bases in the middle. Germline CDR1 and CDR2: KGHSH and LQKENI. The CDR3 runs 12 residues. The CDR3: CASSPGNTEAFF. The CDR3 DNA follows: TGTGCCAGCTCACCCGGTAACACTGAAGCTTTCTTT.

The table lists this clone with a few counts. The V gene is TRBV2, the J gene TRBJ1-6, with 9 bases fitting TRBD1. V lost 6 bases to trimming and J lost 6 bases; unmatched junction nucleotides: 9. Germline-derived CDR1 and CDR2 are SNHLY and FYNNEI. The CDR3 covers 16 residues. For the CDR3, the DNA is TGTGCCAGCAGCGCCGGGACAGGGCGGTTTAATTCACCCCTCCACTTT. This translates into CASSAGTGRFNSPLHF. The variable domain in full, completed from reference TRBV2 and TRBJ1-6, reads EPEVTQTPSHQVTQMGQEVILRCVPISNHLYFYWYRQILGQKVEFLVSFYNNEISEKSEIFDDQFSVERPDGSNFTLKIRSTKLEDSAMYFCASSAGTGRFNSPLHFGNGTRLTVT.